The entry that follows covers one T cell receptor beta chain sequence. Its antigen remains unidentified. Base qualities are not recorded, but no much larger clone differs from it by a single base. The immunoSEQ Assay, a bias-controlled multiplex PCR, was used to amplify TCRbeta CDR3 regions from genomic DNA. The study's own analysis went as follows. Nucleated cell counts per sample were estimated from amplification of reference gene primers within the assay. Sequence reads were collapsed and filtered to measure the absolute abundance of every unique TCRbeta CDR3 rearrangement. Productive Simpson clonality was computed per sample as the square root of Simpson's diversity index over productive rearrangements. TCRdb retrieved this table from immuneACCESS and kept in-frame rearrangements only. Not all clones are present; in checked studies, unresolved V genes account for under half, and no reason is known for the remainder. V, J and clone size are those of that table, while D and trimming were read from the DNA. This sample has about 240,000 clones in its table, and 87% of those were observed once. Just over 7% of the sample rests with the top ten.

The record originates from a study of blood T cell repertoires in COVID-19 (dated by TCRdb to about 2020). Broadly, across the study: Collaborator samples came from the United States, Italy and Spain and covered acute and convalescent phases of COVID-19. The prospective study material was composed of cDNA or gDNA derived from T cells, B-cell-depleted T cells, or PBMCs. Subjects who had been exposed to COVID-19, were actively infected with it, or had recovered from it provided the deeply sampled blood TCRbeta repertoires that made up the dataset. The repertoires were released in a freely available public database meant as a resource for research on the immune response to SARS-CoV-2. Samples came from the ongoing ImmuneRACE study (first 160 participants) plus 1,254 subjects from 6 global collaborators. Nearly every sample came with metadata listing a de-identified subject ID, COVID-19 status, age in years and sex. Where available, HLA class I and class II types were obtained from metadata supplied by the sample provider rather than from assay-based typing.

What the authors observed across the whole study: The quantity of clinical and demographic metadata differed by source and by participant and was supplied without curation.

Samples from volunteer blood donors who had recovered from COVID-19 were contributed by a second Seattle source. Each collaborating institution followed its own protocols to collect whole blood in K2EDTA tubes. For TCRbeta analysis, collaborator samples were shipped as frozen whole blood, as isolated PBMCs, or as DNA extracted from either sample type. Including cysteine and phenylalanine, the CDR3 has 15 amino acids. Only the CDR3 portion is preserved as DNA: 45 bases, with reading frame beginning at the first base. CDR1 is given as SGHTA and CDR2 as FQGNSA, both from the germline V gene. Deletion took 1 base off V and 1 base off J, with a span of 10 bases between the germline ends.

The chain joins TRBV7-2 to TRBJ2-5, with a tentative D gene TRBD2 over 7 matching bases. The TCR originated in a man in his fifties or sixties who had recovered from COVID-19. The sequenced material came from peripheral blood. The CDR3 protein: CASSLGGGGQETQYF. The DNA sequence is as follows: TGTGCCAGCAGCTTAGGGGGGGGCGGCCAAGAGACCCAGTACTTC.